This T cell receptor beta chain was retrieved from a study of cytomegalovirus exposure and HLA in healthy donors (dated by TCRdb to the late 2010s). In terms of the full investigation: In an earlier analysis of some 610 of the donors, 276 Gb of sequence data and 117 million unique TCR beta sequences from about 179 million T cells were reported. Genome-wide SNP genotypes for about 60% of the roughly 700 donors were used in a later genetic analysis, which treated that subset as a discovery cohort. A separate validation cohort of 100 to 150 different subjects was used in addition to the roughly 720-subject first cohort. The study profiled the T cell repertoires of hundreds of subjects by immunosequencing and related them to cytomegalovirus serostatus. The genetic ancestry cluster associated with self-reported Caucasian donors included 65% to 90% of the 350 to 500 genotyped donors. Typing coverage differed by locus: A, B, C, DRB1 and DQB1 were typed in about 620-640 donors, DQA1 in about 500, DPA1 in 606, and DPB1 in around 490. A handful of DR-DQ haplotypes were handled as single units for association and clustering because linkage in the cohort was strong. Among under 450 genotyped donors of the cohort, an average of around 240,000 unique TCR beta nucleotide sequences were sequenced per donor, roughly 18% of them non-productive. Approximately 310 gigabases of sequencing data and 78 million or so unique TCR sequences were included in an early release covering roughly 600 HLA-typed donors. The study was designed to test whether signatures of past pathogen exposure could be identified by cataloging public T cell receptors. In the later analysis, no new phenotypic data were used to find candidate immune exposures; instead, reliance was placed on TCR beta sequences and their occurrence across donors. In a later analysis, previously published TCR beta repertoires from 550 to 700 donors were re-analyzed and high-resolution HLA genotyping was added so that TCR occurrence patterns could be studied. Every discovery cohort repertoire had been produced on one sequencing platform. High-throughput TCR immunosequencing, statistical association of individual TCRs with disease status, and machine learning were combined to predict cytomegalovirus infection status. An earlier analysis of 587 of the donors used high-throughput TCR beta sequencing to judge whether each TCR beta V gene segment behaved as functional or pseudogenic. Donor age, sex, ethnicity and CMV serostatus were collected together with the repertoire data. HLA typing covered class I and class II loci at four-digit resolution.

Regarding this clone: The specificity of this receptor is unknown. No clone much larger than this one lies a single base away; base qualities are absent.

Here is what the overall study found, with its caveats: Most CMV-associated TCR beta chains appeared to be HLA-restricted in a later analysis, and the HLA associations seemed to be driven largely by CMV exposure. The classifier was reported to diagnose cytomegalovirus status with high specificity and sensitivity in both the original cohort and the validation cohort. Presence/absence analyses assumed roughly uniform sequencing depth across donors, an assumption that may not hold. Correlated functional status among segregating V segments might reflect linkage disequilibrium, but an unknown experimental factor could not be ruled out. Across donors, most TCR sequences were observed very rarely, whereas some public TCRs were present in many individuals. In a later analysis, 15,000 to 20,000 TCR beta sequences were associated with specific HLA alleles at a false discovery rate of 0.05. It was suggested by the authors that the approach could potentially be generalized to other disease states and immunological phenotypes. The study gave a list of under 200 TCR beta chains associated with cytomegalovirus. Because HLA typing was unavailable for some donors at each locus, only the typed subset was used in association tests. An earlier analysis of several hundred of the donors showed that most TCR beta V segments appeared in productive rearrangements either about 87% or about 30% of the time, which broadly matched IMGT annotations. The cohort was sequenced for TCR beta chains only, and without alpha or paired-chain data the features that could be detected were limited. CMV serostatus was the only immune exposure information available for the cohort. In vitro tests confirmed that a few of the cytomegalovirus-associated TCR beta chains recognize cytomegalovirus antigens. Compared with equally common non-associated chains, HLA-associated TCR beta chains in a later analysis were more clonally expanded and had lower generation probabilities. A later analysis reported that several top co-occurrence clusters appeared linked to parvovirus B19, influenza, CMV and Epstein-Barr virus. The earlier analysis of about 600 of the donors excluded some 16 rarely observed V segments, including chromosome 9 orphons, because counts were too low. A group of highly shared sequence variants was considered likely to be a technical artifact of the sequencing pipeline. Some IMGT-functional V segments, including TRBV6-2 and TRBV6-3, could not be distinguished by the 87-base-pair reads and were therefore excluded. In a later genetic analysis, a missense DCLRE1C variant was associated with V-gene and J-gene trimming of TCR beta chains, and the association was replicated in an independent cohort. A further reported finding was that TCR beta sequences accurately predicted the HLA-A and HLA-B alleles for most subjects in the first cohort. Strong co-occurrence of HLA alleles, especially DR and DQ, made assigning TCR associations to individual alleles difficult. In a later genetic analysis, fewer N-insertions in productive TCRs were reported among donors in an Asian-associated ancestry cluster than the roughly 670-donor mean. According to a later analysis, TCR association rates differed among HLA loci, with DRB1 alleles showing the most associated TCRs and HLA-C alleles showing the fewest.

The cohort consisted of approximately 670 healthy bone marrow donors. At the time of sampling, all cohort members were nominally healthy, though unrecorded immune exposures were likely present. The donor was CMV seronegative and was included in the group of a few hundred seronegative cohort members. Every donor gave a peripheral blood sample, and the peripheral blood mononuclear cells from that sample were used for TCR beta sequencing. Genomic DNA was extracted from the blood cell samples with the Qiagen DNeasy Blood Extraction Kit. The CDR3, cysteine through phenylalanine, is 14 amino acids long. CDR3 DNA only is kept here, 42 bases in frame from base 1. As encoded in the germline V gene, CDR1 is SGHTS while CDR2 is YDEGEE. V trim: 7 bases; J trim: 7 bases; unmatched bases: 10. Library method: the immunoSEQ multiplex PCR assay. A mixture of 60 forward primers for TCR Vbeta segments and 13 reverse primers for TCR Jbeta segments was used in the multiplex PCR. The CDR3 region of rearranged TCR beta genes was amplified from genomic DNA with a multiplex PCR assay. The Illumina HiSeq System was used to sequence the amplified TCR beta libraries as 87-base-pair reads. Concerning the study's data processing: A later analysis counted tens of millions of unique TCR beta chains across the 550 to 750 repertoires, and about 10 million of these chains were shared by at least two donors. To remove PCR and sequencing errors, raw reads were error-corrected and collapsed into unique sequences using a nearest-neighbor algorithm that merged closely related sequences. Alignment of CDR3 sequences to IMGT reference sequences was used to assign V, D and J gene segments. For a sequence to be retained, a match of at least six nucleotides was required to both a V gene segment and a J gene segment. A rearrangement was called productive if the CDR3 had no stop codons and remained in frame with V and J, and every other rearrangement was called non-productive. CDR3 was defined according to IMGT convention as the region running from the second conserved V-encoded cysteine to the conserved J-encoded phenylalanine. The earlier analysis of some 550 of the donors excluded any sequence lacking an unambiguous match to a single V gene segment. In an earlier analysis of several hundred of the donors, a V segment was called functional when productive rearrangements were above 56.7%, and segregating when the standard deviation between donors exceeded 5%. A statistical classification framework was built for diagnosing cytomegalovirus status from the catalog of TCR beta chain sequences. V and J gene assignment, in a later analysis, came from comparing TCR nucleotide sequences with IMGT/GENE-DB human TR gene sequences. Using the TCRdist pipeline, a later analysis assigned CDR3 sequences along with most-parsimonious VDJ recombination scenarios. In a later analysis, each TCR beta chain was defined by its CDR3 amino acid sequence together with its V-gene family, and reads without a unique V-gene family were excluded. To address suspected cross-contamination and a sequencing artifact, a later analysis removed 550 to 750 highly shared, low-generation-probability nucleotide sequences. For each public chain, a later analysis derived a clonal expansion index from normalized ranks of inferred template counts within each repertoire. A later analysis computed generation probabilities with a VDJ recombination model fitted to out-of-frame rearrangements, and checked the results against IGoR. In a later analysis, TCR-TCR, TCR-HLA and TCR-CMV co-occurrence was scored with hypergeometric tests, and a repertoire-size bias correction was applied to TCR pairs. False discovery rates were estimated in a later analysis by permuting HLA or CMV assignments 20 times. A later analysis grouped co-occurring TCRs with DBSCAN, adding TCRdist sequence similarity when clustering within HLA-allele-positive subsets. Repertoires with fewer than 30,000 or more than 120,000 public chains were left out of co-occurrence clustering, as were five repertoires with anomalous nucleotide sharing. The table was pulled from immuneACCESS by TCRdb, which kept in-frame rearrangements only. Such tables lose some clones; where checked, under half of the loss comes from unresolved V genes, and the rest has no known cause. V, J and clone size are those of that table, while D and trimming were read from the DNA. This sample comprises 150,000 to 200,000 clones, roughly 71% of them detected only once. Approximately 1.4% of the sample is held by the ten biggest clonotypes.

The source is a girl under 18 in good health and CMV-seronegative. Source material: PBMCs. The chain joins TRBV5-8 to TRBJ2-2, with 7 central nucleotides matching TRBD1. For the CDR3, the sequence is CASGTVNGNGELFF. At the DNA level, the sequence is TGTGCCAGCGGGACAGTGAACGGGAACGGGGAGCTGTTTTTT.